This passage covers 19 T cell receptor beta chains from one sample sequenced in a study of cytomegalovirus exposure and HLA in healthy donors. Primers for the PCR totalled 60 Vbeta and 13 Jbeta. Using immunoSEQ multiplex PCR, the repertoire was profiled, and TCRdb retains in-frame clones only, with some absent. The data show over 100,000 clones, around 61% seen once. Sequencing used PBMCs. Receptors originate from a woman in her 30s in good health and CMV-seronegative.

This clone was found once. The chain has TRBV2 and TRBJ2-1, with D maybe TRBD2 (6 bases). From germline, CDR1 is SNHLY and CDR2 FYNNEI. Trimming cost V 5 bases and J 5 bases, with 13 bases left between them. This CDR3 region has 14 residues. The CDR3 DNA reads as TGTGCCAGCAGTCTAAATAGCGGTGACAATGAGCAGTTCTTC. This sequence encodes CASSLNSGDNEQFF.

The genes are TRBV5-1 and TRBJ2-7; D is perhaps TRBD1 (7 bases). Trimming removed 4 bases from V and 0 bases from J, with 11 bases in between. Per germline, CDR1 SGHRS and CDR2 YFSETQ. The CDR3 is 14 amino acids. The CDR3 nucleotides are TGCGCCAGCAGCGCCAGGGGGGACTCCTACGAGCAGTACTTC. Translating it yields CASSARGDSYEQYF.

J is TRBJ2-3 and V is TRBV27; TRBD2 matches 14 bases. CDR3 length: 18 amino acids. V trimming: 2 bases; J trimming: 6 bases; junction bases outside the gene matches: 10. Germline V gene lookup returns CDR1 MNHEY and CDR2 SMNVEV (reference sequence). The CDR3 DNA reads TGTGCCAGCAGTTTAATCGGGACTAGCGGGAGCCTAACGGATACGCAGTATTTT. Its protein product is CASSLIGTSGSLTDTQYF.

The rearrangement uses TRBV7-9 and TRBJ2-2; D is unresolved. The V gene's germline CDR1 is SEHNR and CDR2 FQNEAQ (reference sequence). This CDR3 spans 15 amino acids. Trimming shortened V by 2 bases and J by 5 bases, and 12 bases separated the two germline ends. CDR3 sequence: CASSLLHPTTGELFF. The CDR3 coding sequence is TGTGCCAGCAGCTTATTACACCCAACGACCGGGGAGCTGTTTTTT.

The V call is TRBV19, the J call TRBJ2-1; D not resolved. CDR3 length: 16 amino acids. V lost 2 bases to trimming and J lost 0 bases, with 11 bases between them. CDR1 is LNHDA, CDR2 SQIVND, per germline (reference sequence). Written as DNA, the CDR3 is TGTGCCAGTAGTATATCCGCGGCGAGCTCCTACAATGAGCAGTTCTTC. Protein product: CASSISAASSYNEQFF.

This chain connects TRBV7-9 to TRBJ2-7; tentative D call: TRBD1 (6 bases). Per germline, CDR1 SEHNR and CDR2 FQNEAQ (reference sequence). Trimming shortened V by 6 bases and J by 4 bases, and 10 bases separated the two germline ends. The CDR3 covers 12 residues. CDR3 nucleotide sequence: TGTGCCAGCAGAGGAGACAGGTACGAGCAGTACTTC. Residues: CASRGDRYEQYF.

The genes are TRBV2 and TRBJ1-1, with D maybe TRBD1 (5 bases). V was pared by 4 bases and J by 4 bases, with 10 bases between. Looked up from germline, CDR1 is SNHLY and CDR2 is FYNNEI. This CDR3 contains 13 residues. CDR3 coding DNA: TGTGCCAGCAGTGCGGGGGATGGCACTGAAGCTTTCTTT. This codes for CASSAGDGTEAFF.

This chain links TRBV5-1 with TRBJ2-1; 7 nucleotides line up with TRBD2. This CDR3 comprises 19 residues. Germline CDR1 and CDR2: SGHRS and YFSETQ. V was clipped by 0 bases and J by 6 bases; unmatched bases: 18. The CDR3 region has the DNA TGCGCCAGCAGCTTGGTTGCGGGAGATAAGGGTGTGAACTTCAATGAGCAGTTCTTC. Translated: CASSLVAGDKGVNFNEQFF.

This sequence joins TRBV18 and TRBJ2-7; TRBD1 matches 8 bases. The CDR3 is 16 amino acids. Germline CDR1 KGHSH, CDR2 LQKENI. With V trimmed by 0 bases and J by 6 bases, 10 bases remained unmatched. CDR3 residues: CASSPPHGQGSSEQYF. DNA for the CDR3: TGTGCCAGCTCACCACCCCATGGACAGGGCAGCAGCGAGCAGTACTTC.

This clone was observed a handful of times. The CDR3 spells CASSADRGPETQYF. In DNA, the CDR3 is TGTGCCAGCAGCGCCGACAGGGGGCCGGAGACCCAGTACTTC. This chain links TRBV9 with TRBJ2-5; 10 positions match TRBD1. This CDR3 is built from 14 residues. The J segment lost 5 bases and the V segment lost 3 bases, leaving 4 bases of the junction unmatched. The germline gives CDR1 SGDLS, CDR2 YYNGEE. Complete variable domain (other parts from reference TRBV9 and TRBJ2-5): DSGVTQTPKHLITATGQRVTLRCSPRSGDLSVYWYQQSLDQGLQFLIQYYNGEERAKGNILERFSAQQFPDLHSELNLSSLELGDSALYFCASSADRGPETQYFGPGTRLLVL.

V gene TRBV6-5 combines with J gene TRBJ1-2; no reliable D call. Looked up from germline, CDR1 is MNHEY and CDR2 is SVGAGI. This CDR3 has 13 residues. Trimming stripped 5 bases from V and 3 bases from J, with 10 bases between. CDR3 sequence (DNA): TGTGCCAGCAGTCCCCGGGAAGACTATGGCTACACCTTC. This encodes CASSPREDYGYTF.

This rearrangement joins TRBV7-9 to TRBJ2-7; D gene uncertain. The V and J ends lost 5 bases and 1 base respectively, with 12 bases between them. Germline loops: CDR1 SEHNR, CDR2 FQNEAQ (reference sequence). The CDR3 has 14 amino acids. The DNA for the CDR3 is TGTGCCAGCAGCCTCATAGCTGAGTCCTACGAGCAGTACTTC. The encoded protein is CASSLIAESYEQYF.

This chain connects TRBV7-9 to TRBJ2-1; 9 bases agree with TRBD1. V was clipped by 5 bases and J by 9 bases; unmatched bases: 11. Germline-derived CDR1 and CDR2 are SEHNR and FQNEAQ (reference sequence). The CDR3 length is 15 residues. The CDR3 reads CASSAQGTGTTEQFF. The CDR3 DNA follows: TGTGCCAGCAGCGCACAAGGGACAGGGACTACTGAGCAGTTCTTC.

This clone has only a few counts. V and J are TRBV6-6 and TRBJ2-1; D is unclear. V dropped 0 bases and J dropped 2 bases, with 5 bases sitting between them. The CDR3 spans 14 residues. Germline V gene data show CDR1 as MNHNY and CDR2 as SVGAGI (reference sequence). Written as DNA, the CDR3 is TGTGCCAGCAGTTACTCTGGCCCCTACAATGAGCAGTTCTTC. Protein sequence: CASSYSGPYNEQFF.

This clone was found a few times. This sequence joins TRBV2 and TRBJ1-2; D might be TRBD1 (6 bases). CDR3 length equals 15 residues. Germline V gives CDR1 SNHLY, CDR2 FYNNEI. Deletions cut 4 bases from V and 4 bases from J, with 16 bases between. CDR3 sequence (DNA): TGTGCCAGCAGTGGGAGTCAGGGGTTATTCTATGGCTACACCTTC. Protein sequence: CASSGSQGLFYGYTF.

Note on this clone: At one boundary the junction diverges from the germline segment, which might be a read error. The CDR3 sequence is CASSLDDSMNTEAFF. As DNA, the CDR3 is TGTGCCAGTAGTCTAGACGACAGTATGAACACTGAAGCTTTCTTT. The V gene is TRBV19, the J gene TRBJ1-1; weak D call: TRBD1 (5 bases). CDR1 is LNHDA and CDR2 is SQIVND in the germline V gene (reference sequence). This CDR3 region has 15 residues.

This chain uses TRBV28 with TRBJ2-6; D perhaps matches TRBD2 (6 bases). The CDR3 is 15 amino acids. V was trimmed by 3 bases and J by 3 bases, leaving 9 bases between them. Germline V gene data show CDR1 as MDHEN and CDR2 as SYDVKM. The CDR3 nucleotides read TGTGCCAGCAGTTTCATGGGGGGTGGGGCCAACGTCCTGACTTTC. Translated: CASSFMGGGANVLTF.

The J gene is TRBJ2-7, the V gene TRBV4-3; TRBD2 is a possible D gene (6 bases). The V end was cut by 3 bases, the J end by 4 bases, with 10 bases between. The V gene's germline CDR1 is LGHNA and CDR2 YSLEER. There are 13 residues in the CDR3. CDR3 coding DNA: TGCGCCAGCAGCCAGGGGAGGTTATACGAGCAGTACTTC. This sequence encodes CASSQGRLYEQYF.

V usage is TRBV13 and J usage is TRBJ2-2; 7 bases align to TRBD1. CDR1 is PRHDT and CDR2 is FYEKMQ in the germline V gene (reference sequence). The J segment lost 5 bases and the V segment lost 6 bases, leaving 9 bases of the junction unmatched. This CDR3 is 15 amino acids long. The CDR3 sequence is CASRAGGTVTGELFF. CDR3 nucleotide sequence: TGTGCCAGCAGAGCAGGGGGAACGGTGACCGGGGAGCTGTTTTTT.